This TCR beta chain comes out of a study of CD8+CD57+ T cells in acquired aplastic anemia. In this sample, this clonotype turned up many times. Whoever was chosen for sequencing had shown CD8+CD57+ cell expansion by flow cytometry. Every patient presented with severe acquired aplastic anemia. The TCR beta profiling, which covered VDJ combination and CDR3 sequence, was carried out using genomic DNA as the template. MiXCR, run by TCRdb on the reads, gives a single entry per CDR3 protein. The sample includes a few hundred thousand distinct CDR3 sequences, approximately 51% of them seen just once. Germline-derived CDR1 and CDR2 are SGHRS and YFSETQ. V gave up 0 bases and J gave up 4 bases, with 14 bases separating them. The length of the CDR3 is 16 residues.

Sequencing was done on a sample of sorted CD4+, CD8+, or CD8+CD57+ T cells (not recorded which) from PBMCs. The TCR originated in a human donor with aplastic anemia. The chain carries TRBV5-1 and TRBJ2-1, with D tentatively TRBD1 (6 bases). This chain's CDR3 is CASSLVTDRLYNEQFF. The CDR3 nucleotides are TGCGCCAGCAGCTTGGTTACGGACAGACTATACAATGAGCAGTTCTTC.